These 5 T cell receptor beta chains originate from one sample sequenced in a study of T cells in lung cancer brain metastases. TCRdb's table, derived via immunoSEQ multiplex PCR, lists solely in-frame clones and lacks some. The sample has fewer than 1,500 clones; 70% to 90% are singletons. Source material: tumor tissue from a brain metastasis. These receptors came from a woman in her forties or fifties with non-small cell lung cancer that had spread to the brain.

This clone is judged large. This sequence joins TRBV10-3 and TRBJ2-3, with TRBD2 as a possible D gene (5 bases). The CDR3 runs to 16 residues. The germline V gene encodes CDR1 ENHRY and CDR2 SYGVKD. With 6 bases removed from V and 0 bases from J, the gap between germline ends came to 16 bases. CDR3 bases: TGTGCCATCAGCTTGGGAGCTGAAGCTAGCACAGATACGCAGTATTTT. It is translated as CAISLGAEASTDTQYF.

The genes are TRBV13 and TRBJ1-1, with D maybe TRBD1 (5 bases). Germline-derived CDR1 and CDR2 are PRHDT and FYEKMQ (reference sequence). The CDR3 runs to 14 residues. The V end lost 4 bases, the J end lost 0 bases, and 9 bases lay between the germline ends. CDR3 coding DNA: TGTGCCAGCAGCTCCGCAGGGCTGAACACTGAAGCTTTCTTT. The encoded protein is CASSSAGLNTEAFF.

The rearrangement uses TRBV5-1 and TRBJ2-3; no clear D gene. The CDR3 sequence is 15 residues long. CDR1 is SGHRS, CDR2 YFSETQ, per germline. V lost 4 bases and J 0 bases, leaving 12 bases between the germline ends. CDR3 protein: CASSLTSYSTDTQYF. The CDR3 DNA sequence: TGCGCCAGCAGCCTGACGTCCTATAGCACAGATACGCAGTATTTT.

The rearrangement joins TRBV19 to TRBJ2-5; tentative D call: TRBD2 (6 bases). Trimming pared 5 bases from V and 5 bases from J, leaving 15 bases between. CDR1 is LNHDA, CDR2 SQIVND, per germline (reference sequence). The CDR3 extends over 14 amino acids. CDR3 protein: CASSPQRVAETQYF. The CDR3, as DNA: TGTGCCAGTAGTCCTCAGCGGGTAGCCGAGACCCAGTACTTC.

This clone has more than one count but fewer than ten. The V call is TRBV7-6, the J call TRBJ2-7; TRBD2 aligns across 12 bases. Trimming cost V 3 bases and J 2 bases; bases outside gene matches: 14. The CDR3 is made up of 19 amino acids. Germline values: CDR1 SGHVS, CDR2 FNYEAQ. CDR3 sequence: CASSFGPTSGGAVPYEQYF. In nucleotides, the CDR3 is TGTGCCAGCAGCTTCGGTCCGACTAGCGGGGGAGCCGTACCCTACGAGCAGTACTTC.